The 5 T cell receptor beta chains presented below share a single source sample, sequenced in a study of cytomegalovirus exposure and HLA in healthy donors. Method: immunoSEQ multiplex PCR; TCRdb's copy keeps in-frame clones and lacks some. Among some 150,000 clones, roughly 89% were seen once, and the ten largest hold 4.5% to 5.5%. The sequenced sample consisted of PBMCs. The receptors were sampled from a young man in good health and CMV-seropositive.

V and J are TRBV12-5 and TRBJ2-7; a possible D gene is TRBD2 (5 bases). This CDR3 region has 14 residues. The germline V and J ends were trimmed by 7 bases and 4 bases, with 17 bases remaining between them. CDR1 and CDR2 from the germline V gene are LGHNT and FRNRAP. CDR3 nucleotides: TGTGCTAGTGCCGCCGGGGTCGGAGTTTACGAGCAGTACTTC. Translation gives CASAAGVGVYEQYF.

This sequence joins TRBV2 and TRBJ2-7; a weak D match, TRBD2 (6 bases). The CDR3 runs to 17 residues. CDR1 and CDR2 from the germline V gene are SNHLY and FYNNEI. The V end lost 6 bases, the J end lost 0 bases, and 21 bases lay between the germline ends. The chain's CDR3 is CASREGLGKGSSYEQYF. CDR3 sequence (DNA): TGTGCCAGCAGGGAGGGATTGGGCAAAGGAAGCTCCTACGAGCAGTACTTC.

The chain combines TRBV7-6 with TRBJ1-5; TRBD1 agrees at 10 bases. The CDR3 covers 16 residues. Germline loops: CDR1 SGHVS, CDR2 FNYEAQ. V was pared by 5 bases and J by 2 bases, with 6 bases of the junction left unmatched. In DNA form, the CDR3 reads TGTGCCAGCAGCCCTGGGACAGGGGTCGGCAATCAGCCCCAGCATTTT. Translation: CASSPGTGVGNQPQHF. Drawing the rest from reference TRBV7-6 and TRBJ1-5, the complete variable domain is GAGVSQSPRYKVTKRGQDVALRCDPISGHVSLYWYRQALGQGPEFLTYFNYEAQQDKSGLPNDRFSAERPEGSISTLTIQRTEQRDSAMYRCASSPGTGVGNQPQHFGDGTRLSIL.

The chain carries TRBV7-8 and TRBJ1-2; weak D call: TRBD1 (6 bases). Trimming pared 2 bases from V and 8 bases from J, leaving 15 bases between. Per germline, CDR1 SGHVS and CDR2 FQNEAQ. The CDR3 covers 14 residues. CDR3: CASSLLTGPGGYTF. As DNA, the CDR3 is TGTGCCAGCAGCTTACTTACAGGGCCGGGGGGCTACACCTTC.

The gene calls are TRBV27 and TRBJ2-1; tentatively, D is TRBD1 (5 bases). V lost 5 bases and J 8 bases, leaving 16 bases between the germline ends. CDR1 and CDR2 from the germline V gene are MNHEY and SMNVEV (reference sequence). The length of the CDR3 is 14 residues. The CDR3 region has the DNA TGTGCCAGCAGTCAAAGGGGTAGCCGGGATGAGCAGTTCTTC. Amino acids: CASSQRGSRDEQFF.